Each of the 23 T cell receptor beta chains below was sequenced from the same sample in a study of CD8+ T cells in alopecia areata. The sequencing template was cDNA reverse transcribed from extracted RNA. Method: immunoSEQ multiplex PCR; TCRdb's copy keeps in-frame clones and lacks some. The sample has over 150,000 clones, 45% to 75% seen once. The treatment: oral pan-JAK inhibitor, 5-10 mg twice daily. The source material was CD4+ T cells sorted from blood, sampled at week 4, from a patient treated with tofacitinib. The receptor set was obtained from a human donor with alopecia areata.

The sample holds one count of this clone. The chain carries TRBV5-6 and TRBJ2-3, with no clear D. Germline-derived CDR1 and CDR2 are SGHDT and YYEEEE. The CDR3 is 13 amino acids. Trimming took off 3 bases at V and 2 bases at J, with 7 bases between the two ends. CDR3 nucleotides: TGTGCCAGCAGCTGGTGGGACACAGATACGCAGTATTTT. Encoded protein: CASSWWDTDTQYF.

The chain links TRBV4-2 to TRBJ2-5, with D possibly TRBD2 on 6 matching bases. The V end was cut by 10 bases, the J end by 2 bases, with 20 bases between. This CDR3 is 15 amino acids long. CDR1 is LGHNA, CDR2 YNFKEQ, per germline. The CDR3 sequence: CANPPSIGGQETQYF. The CDR3 region has the DNA TGTGCCAACCCGCCGTCGATTGGGGGGCAAGAGACCCAGTACTTC.

The genes are TRBV14 and TRBJ2-7, with D possibly being TRBD1 (6 bases). The germline gives CDR1 SGHDN, CDR2 FVKESK. The CDR3 runs 16 residues. Deletions cut 4 bases from V and 3 bases from J, with 19 bases between. This chain's CDR3 is CASSRGRTANRYEQYF. The CDR3, as DNA: TGTGCCAGCAGCCGCGGACGGACAGCGAACCGCTACGAGCAGTACTTC.

The chain combines TRBV30 with TRBJ1-2; tentative D call: TRBD1 (6 bases). The ends were cut back, 2 bases at V and 4 bases at J, with 11 bases in the middle. The CDR3 consists of 13 residues. Germline lookup yields CDR1 GTSNPN and CDR2 SVGIG (reference sequence). The CDR3 loop reads CAWSRTARYGYTF. The CDR3 coding sequence is TGTGCCTGGAGTCGGACAGCGCGCTATGGCTACACCTTC.

CDR3 in DNA: TGCAGCGTGACCGGGACTAGCGGGGGTAGAGGGGCAGATACGCAGTATTTT. Its protein is CSVTGTSGGRGADTQYF. This rearrangement joins TRBV29-1 to TRBJ2-3; 14 bases line up with TRBD2. J lost 4 bases, V lost 6 bases, and 12 bases had no gene match. CDR3 length: 17 amino acids. Germline CDR1 reads SQVTM; CDR2 reads ANQGSEA.

V and J are TRBV23-1 and TRBJ2-4; no definite D call. TRBV23-1 belongs to the ORF category, with a function that is uncertain. This CDR3 is 9 amino acids long. Trimming pared 3 bases from V and 13 bases from J, leaving 4 bases between. CDR3 sequence (DNA): TGCGCCAGCAGTCAGGACCAGTACTTC. Protein sequence: CASSQDQYF.

CDR3 bases: TGTGCCTGGAGTGAGCTGGAGGGCAGGGTGAGTGGCAATGAGCAGTTCTTC. It is translated as CAWSELEGRVSGNEQFF. V and J are TRBV30 and TRBJ2-1, with D maybe TRBD2 (6 bases). The CDR3 runs to 17 residues. V dropped 1 base and J dropped 6 bases, with 22 bases sitting between them. CDR1 and CDR2 from the germline V gene are GTSNPN and SVGIG (reference sequence). Looking up the rest from reference TRBV30 and TRBJ2-1 gives the full variable domain: SQTIHQWPATLVQPVGSPLSLECTVEGTSNPNLYWYRQAAGRGLQLLFYSVGIGQISSEVPQNLSASRPQDRQFILSSKKLLLSDSGFYLCAWSELEGRVSGNEQFFGPGTRLTVL.

The genes are TRBV30 and TRBJ1-5; no definite D call. This CDR3 spans 13 amino acids. Germline V gene lookup returns CDR1 GTSNPN and CDR2 SVGIG (reference sequence). V gave up 0 bases and J gave up 7 bases, with 10 bases separating them. CDR3 loop: CAWSVRSQQPQHF. In DNA, the CDR3 is TGTGCCTGGAGTGTACGGTCCCAGCAGCCCCAGCATTTT.

The chain is built from TRBV30 and TRBJ1-2; no clear D gene. Germline V gene lookup returns CDR1 GTSNPN and CDR2 SVGIG (reference sequence). V gave up 0 bases and J gave up 5 bases, with 16 bases separating them. The length of the CDR3 is 15 residues. As DNA, the CDR3 is TGTGCCTGGAGTGTACGACGCAACGGGCTATATGGCTACACCTTC. Encoded protein: CAWSVRRNGLYGYTF. Full variable domain (rest looked up from reference TRBV30 and TRBJ1-2): SQTIHQWPATLVQPVGSPLSLECTVEGTSNPNLYWYRQAAGRGLQLLFYSVGIGQISSEVPQNLSASRPQDRQFILSSKKLLLSDSGFYLCAWSVRRNGLYGYTFGSGTRLTVV.

This clone was found a few times. The rearrangement links TRBV29-1 to TRBJ2-2; D perhaps matches TRBD1 (6 bases). Germline lookup yields CDR1 SQVTM and CDR2 ANQGSEA. The V gene lost 5 bases and the J gene lost 5 bases, with 9 bases spanning the gap. This CDR3 has 12 residues. The CDR3 spells CSVNRDTGELFF. CDR3 coding DNA: TGCAGCGTTAACAGGGATACCGGGGAGCTGTTTTTT.

The chain is built from TRBV5-1 and TRBJ2-1; 9 nucleotides align to TRBD2. Germline CDR1 is SGHRS and CDR2 is YFSETQ. The CDR3 sequence is 12 residues long. Trimming cost V 7 bases and J 8 bases; bases outside gene matches: 4. CDR3 amino acids: CASAGGGDEQFF. For the CDR3, the DNA is TGCGCCAGCGCGGGAGGGGGAGATGAGCAGTTCTTC.

The chain combines TRBV2 with TRBJ1-5; D unresolved. V was trimmed by 5 bases and J by 7 bases, leaving 12 bases between them. CDR1 is SNHLY and CDR2 is FYNNEI in the germline V gene. The CDR3 spans 13 residues. The CDR3 region is CASSPSGSQPQHF. CDR3 bases: TGTGCCAGCAGTCCCTCTGGGTCACAGCCCCAGCATTTT.

V and J are TRBV7-2 and TRBJ2-3; D might be TRBD1 or TRBD2, each matching 5 bases. Germline V gene data show CDR1 as SGHTA and CDR2 as FQGNSA. The CDR3 consists of 16 residues. The V and J ends lost 5 bases and 4 bases respectively, with 19 bases between them. CDR3 in DNA: TGTGCCAGCAGCGAAAGGGTGGCAGGGCGGGCAGATACGCAGTATTTT. Amino acid sequence: CASSERVAGRADTQYF. The variable domain in full, with the rest retrieved from reference TRBV7-2 and TRBJ2-3, is GAGVSQSPSNKVTEKGKDVELRCDPISGHTALYWYRQSLGQGLEFLIYFQGNSAPDKSGLPSDRFSAERTGGSVSTLTIQRTQQEDSAVYLCASSERVAGRADTQYFGPGTRLTVL.

V gene TRBV9 combines with J gene TRBJ1-5, with 7 bases matching TRBD1. This CDR3 is built from 14 residues. The germline gives CDR1 SGDLS, CDR2 YYNGEE. The V gene end was trimmed by 5 bases and the J gene end by 6 bases; junction bases not matched to a gene: 8. The CDR3 DNA is TGTGCCAGCAGTCCCCCAGGGGGAAGTCAGCCCCAGCATTTT. It is translated as CASSPPGGSQPQHF.

This clone was counted between two and nine times. The chain carries TRBV10-3 and TRBJ2-1; maybe TRBD2 (6 bases). CDR1 ENHRY and CDR2 SYGVKD come from the germline V gene. The V end was cut by 3 bases, the J end by 10 bases, with 13 bases between. CDR3 length: 13 residues. The CDR3 DNA reads TGTGCCATCAGTGAACTTAGGGCGGGGGAGCAGTTCTTC. Protein: CAISELRAGEQFF.

This clone was observed a few times. The gene calls are TRBV16 and TRBJ1-1; D gene uncertain. CDR1 KGHSY and CDR2 FQNENV come from the germline V gene. This CDR3 contains 14 residues. Trimming pared 4 bases from V and 1 base from J, leaving 10 bases between. CDR3 coding DNA: TGTGCCAGCAGCCGGGCCGGCAAGAACACTGAAGCTTTCTTT. This sequence encodes CASSRAGKNTEAFF.

The chain joins TRBV7-9 to TRBJ2-7, with D possibly TRBD1 on 6 matching bases. V dropped 2 bases and J dropped 2 bases, with 16 bases sitting between them. Germline V gene sequence: CDR1 SEHNR, CDR2 FQNEAQ (reference sequence). CDR3 length equals 16 residues. The DNA for the CDR3 is TGTGCCAGCAGCTTACTCATAAGACAGGAGGCCTACGAGCAGTACTTC. It yields the protein CASSLLIRQEAYEQYF.

This sequence joins TRBV30 and TRBJ2-5, with unresolved D. Deletions cut 4 bases from V and 4 bases from J, with 10 bases between. Germline values: CDR1 GTSNPN, CDR2 SVGIG (reference sequence). There are 12 residues in the CDR3. CDR3 nucleotide sequence: TGTGCCTGGATGAAGTGGGGAGAGACCCAGTACTTC. This sequence encodes CAWMKWGETQYF. Looking up the rest from reference TRBV30 and TRBJ2-5 gives the full variable domain: SQTIHQWPATLVQPVGSPLSLECTVEGTSNPNLYWYRQAAGRGLQLLFYSVGIGQISSEVPQNLSASRPQDRQFILSSKKLLLSDSGFYLCAWMKWGETQYFGPGTRLLVL.

This clone was seen only a few times. The chain has TRBV4-1 and TRBJ1-1; D perhaps matches TRBD1 (6 bases). CDR3 length: 15 residues. The germline CDR1 and CDR2 sequences are MGHRA and YSYEKL. V was trimmed by 4 bases and J by 6 bases, leaving 18 bases between them. The chain's CDR3 is CASSPRFREGAEAFF. The CDR3 nucleotides read TGCGCCAGCAGCCCCCGGTTCAGGGAGGGGGCTGAAGCTTTCTTT.

This clone was seen a handful of times. The CDR3 spells CSVERGAGELFF. The CDR3 bases are TGCAGCGTTGAAAGGGGTGCCGGGGAGCTGTTTTTT. The J gene is TRBJ2-2, the V gene TRBV29-1; D possibly corresponds to TRBD1 (5 bases). The CDR3 totals 12 residues. Germline V gives CDR1 SQVTM, CDR2 ANQGSEA. V lost 2 bases and J lost 6, with 7 bases in between.

Notes on this clone: The same CDR3 is also encoded by other DNA sequences in this sample. The chain couples TRBV7-2 to TRBJ2-3; 9 nucleotides align to TRBD2. The CDR3 has 15 residues. Unmatched junction bases numbered 1, after V lost 3 bases and J lost 0 bases. Germline loops: CDR1 SGHTA, CDR2 FQGNSA. This chain's CDR3 is CASSFSGGSTDTQYF. The CDR3 nucleotides are TGTGCCAGCAGCTTTAGCGGGGGTAGCACAGATACGCAGTATTTT.

V usage is TRBV5-1 and J usage is TRBJ2-5; no reliable D call. V dropped 0 bases and J dropped 7 bases, with 16 bases sitting between them. Germline V gives CDR1 SGHRS, CDR2 YFSETQ. The CDR3 totals 15 residues. The CDR3 protein is CASSLGGSLQPTQYF. The CDR3 coding sequence is TGCGCCAGCAGCTTGGGAGGATCGCTCCAACCGACCCAGTACTTC.

The chain is built from TRBV6-5 and TRBJ1-2; no reliable D call. V lost 2 bases and J 1 base, leaving 11 bases between the germline ends. Per the germline V gene, CDR1 is MNHEY and CDR2 is SVGAGI. This CDR3 comprises 15 residues. CDR3 loop: CASSYLKGLNYGYTF. Written as DNA, the CDR3 is TGTGCCAGCAGTTACCTCAAAGGGCTTAACTATGGCTACACCTTC.